These T cell receptor beta chains were read from a single sample in a study of shared clonotypes between healthy human individuals. Generated by immunoSEQ multiplex PCR, the TCRdb table keeps only in-frame clones and is missing some. Of about 2 million clones listed, roughly 94% are singletons. The sample taken for sequencing was naive CD8+ T cells sorted from blood. These receptors were obtained from a man aged 18 to 30 in good health. The CDR3 runs from the conserved cysteine through the conserved F or W. D genes are given only for firm matches. Size values are once, few and many counts, or a class for expanded clones, and some rows have none.

clone size,CDR3 length,V gene,D gene,J gene,CDR3 DNA,CDR3 protein
.,15,TRBV27,.,TRBJ2-2,TGTGCCAGCAGTTTAGCCGGGACGAACACCGGGGAGCTGTTTTTT,CASSLAGTNTGELFF
.,12,TRBV6-6,.,TRBJ2-2,TGTGCCAGCAGTTACTTGGCCGGGGAGCTGTTTTTT,CASSYLAGELFF
.,15,TRBV2,.,TRBJ1-2,TGTGCCAGCAGTGAAAATGGACAGATCTTATATGGCTACACCTTC,CASSENGQILYGYTF
.,13,TRBV10-3,TRBD2,TRBJ2-1,TGTGCCACCCTAGCGGGAGATAACAATGAGCAGTTCTTC,CATLAGDNNEQFF
.,14,TRBV19,.,TRBJ2-1,TGTGCCAGTAGTATTGTTTACCGTTGGGATGAGCAGTTCTTC,CASSIVYRWDEQFF
.,16,TRBV4-1,.,TRBJ1-4,TGCGCCAGCAGCCAAGATCCCGCAGGGGCCAACGAAAAACTGTTTTTT,CASSQDPAGANEKLFF
.,14,TRBV6-4,.,TRBJ2-1,TGTGCCAGCAGTGACTTCCCCGGGGCTAATGAGCAGTTCTTC,CASSDFPGANEQFF
.,17,TRBV27,TRBD2,TRBJ2-5,TGTGCCAGCAGTTTCAGGGGACTAGCGGGAGGCCAGGAGACCCAGTACTTC,CASSFRGLAGGQETQYF
.,15,TRBV7-9,TRBD1,TRBJ1-2,TGTGCCAGCAGCGAAGACAGGGGGGTTTGGTACGGCTACACCTTC,CASSEDRGVWYGYTF
.,14,TRBV27,.,TRBJ1-6,TGTGCCAGCAGTTTCAGGGACGCCCGAGGGCCCCTCCACTTT,CASSFRDARGPLHF
.,15,TRBV6-6,TRBD2,TRBJ2-3,TGTGCCAGCAGTTTAGTGGCGGGAGTGGCAGATACGCAGTATTTT,CASSLVAGVADTQYF
once,11,TRBV6-5,.,TRBJ2-5,TGTGCCAGCAGTTATCAAGAGACCCAGTACTTC,CASSYQETQYF
.,14,TRBV5-1,.,TRBJ2-5,TGCGCCAGCAGTCTTACAGGGCTGGTAGAGACCCAGTACTTC,CASSLTGLVETQYF
.,17,TRBV4-1,TRBD2,TRBJ2-7,TGCGCCAGCAGCCAAGATCCCCTAGCGGGACCTCTACCTGAGCAGTACTTC,CASSQDPLAGPLPEQYF
.,14,TRBV28,.,TRBJ1-5,TGTGCCAGCAGCCCCACAGGGAGCAATCAGCCCCAGCATTTT,CASSPTGSNQPQHF
.,13,TRBV27,TRBD1,TRBJ2-7,TGTGCCAGCAGTTTGGGACAGTTCTACGAGCAGTACTTC,CASSLGQFYEQYF
.,14,TRBV5-4,.,TRBJ2-7,TGTGCCAGTTCCTTACAGGGAAGGCTCGACGAGCAGTACTTC,CASSLQGRLDEQYF
.,17,TRBV7-9,TRBD1,TRBJ2-1,TGTGCCAGCAGCTTAACGAAGGGACAGGGTGAGGACAATGAGCAGTTCTTC,CASSLTKGQGEDNEQFF
.,15,TRBV5-4,TRBD1,TRBJ1-3,TGTGCCAGCAGCTTACAGGGGGCAACTGGAAACACCATATATTTT,CASSLQGATGNTIYF
.,14,TRBV6-6,TRBD2,TRBJ2-7,TGTGCCAGCAGCAATGGACTAGCCACCTACGAGCAGTACTTC,CASSNGLATYEQYF
.,17,TRBV13,TRBD2,TRBJ2-2,TGTGCCAGCAGCTTAGGGCTAGCGGGGGTGAACACCGGGGAGCTGTTTTTT,CASSLGLAGVNTGELFF
.,13,TRBV6-1,.,TRBJ1-4,TGTGCCAGCAGTGAAGAGGGGGTGGAAAAACTGTTTTTT,CASSEEGVEKLFF
.,14,TRBV6-5,.,TRBJ2-3,TGTGCCAGCAGTTACGAGGCCAGCACAGATACGCAGTATTTT,CASSYEASTDTQYF
.,12,TRBV6-1,TRBD1,TRBJ2-2,TGTGCCGCCGCAGGGGGTCACGGGGAGCTGTTTTTT,CAAAGGHGELFF
.,13,TRBV5-4,TRBD1,TRBJ2-2,TGTGCCAGCAGCTACGACAGGGCCGGGGAGCTGTTTTTT,CASSYDRAGELFF